These T cell receptor beta chains were read from a single sample in a study of shared clonotypes between healthy human individuals. Measured with immunoSEQ multiplex PCR; TCRdb has only the in-frame clones, and not every one. This table has over 850,000 clones, 78% appearing once. The specimen was memory CD4+ T cells from PBMCs. The receptors originated from a man aged 18 to 29 in good health. Some clones in this sample may be carry-over from other donors' samples. Each CDR3 is given without its conserved first and last residue.

TRBV7-2 ASSLGTRSSGNTIY
TRBV7-9 ASSTPGNTIY
TRBV6-5 ASRPNRGLYEQY
TRBV4-3 ASSQDRGGHTDTQY
TRBV11-3 ASSRGLAGRQDTQY
TRBV4-1 ASSRSGTDTQY
TRBV9 ASSVGLGGRASEQY
TRBV7-2 ASSRAGPNEQF
TRBV5-1 ASSLEGTYYEQY
TRBV27 ASTPDTQNTGELF
TRBV6-1 ASRETGETEAF
TRBV28 ASSPPRQDHNEQF
TRBV5-1 ASSVTGTSFGETQY
TRBV10-3 AISEPGQREY
TRBV9 ASSVVDSQTGELF
TRBV15 ATSPSGVSNQPQH
TRBV5-4 ASSAVKGEGGGYT
TRBV4-2 ASSQAGGGEQY
TRBV7-9 ASSSTRGLADLNEQF
TRBV28 ASTYLGMRADTQY
TRBV25-1 ASSKKTTAGSYNEQF
TRBV27 ASRAGTGLTGELF
TRBV7-8 ASSLAGGRANIQY
TRBV7-7 ASSLSSDSSYNEQF
TRBV2 ASIRDRVSYEQY
TRBV9 ASSVGQRNTGELF
TRBV6-5 ASSYSLAGGPGEQY
TRBV27 ASSSARGSYEQY
TRBV6-1 ASSVSQGDGYT